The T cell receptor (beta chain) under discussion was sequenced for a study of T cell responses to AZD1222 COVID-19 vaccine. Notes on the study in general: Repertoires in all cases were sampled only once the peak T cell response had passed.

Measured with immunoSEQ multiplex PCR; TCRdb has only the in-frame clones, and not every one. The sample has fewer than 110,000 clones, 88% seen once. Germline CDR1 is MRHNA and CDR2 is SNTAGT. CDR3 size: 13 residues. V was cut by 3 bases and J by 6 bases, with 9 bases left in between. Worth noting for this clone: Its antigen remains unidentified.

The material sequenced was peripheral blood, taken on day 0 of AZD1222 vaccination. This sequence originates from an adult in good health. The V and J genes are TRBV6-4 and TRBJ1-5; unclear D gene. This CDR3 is CASSESEGQPQHF. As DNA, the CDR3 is TGTGCCAGCAGTGAGAGTGAGGGTCAGCCCCAGCATTTT.